The present TCR beta chain was sequenced within a study of CD8+ T cells in alopecia areata. Across the study: Each of the treated patients was given oral tofacitinib, 5 to 10 mg twice daily, for moderate-to-severe alopecia areata.

Following extraction, RNA underwent reverse transcription to cDNA, which served as the sequencing template. Data came from immunoSEQ multiplex PCR; TCRdb stores just in-frame clones and leaves some out. The table includes about 180,000 clones, 50% to 60% detected once. As to this clone: The antigen is not known.

Regarding the study as a whole: Sequenced scalp T cells also include alphabeta T cells resident in normal skin.

The germline V gene has CDR1 LNHDA and CDR2 SQIVND (reference sequence). This CDR3 has 14 amino acids. V lost 6 bases and J 1 base, leaving 12 bases between the germline ends. The chain uses TRBV19 and TRBJ1-1; D might be TRBD1 (6 bases). The material was CD4+ T cells sorted from blood, obtained at week 0. This clonotype originated in a human donor with alopecia areata. Here the CDR3 DNA reads TGTGCCAGTAGCTCACAGGGCGGGAACACTGAAGCTTTCTTT. It is translated as CASSSQGGNTEAFF. Supplemented by reference TRBV19 and TRBJ1-1, the full variable domain reads DGGITQSPKYLFRKEGQNVTLSCEQNLNHDAMYWYRQDPGQGLRLIYYSQIVNDFQKGDIAEGYSVSREKKESFPLTVTSAQKNPTAFYLCASSSQGGNTEAFFGQGTRLTVV.